The T cell receptor beta chain described here comes from a study of T cells in Graves' hyperthyroidism and ophthalmopathy. This clonotype was seen many times. CDR3 length equals 17 residues. J gave up 5 bases and V 5 bases, and 16 bases lay outside the gene matches. CDR1 is SGHVS, CDR2 FQNEAQ, per germline. TCR beta CDR3 sequences were amplified from RNA transcripts. The HTBI primer set drove a first-round RT-PCR of the TCR CDR3. TCRdb independently ran MiXCR on the multiplex PCR reads; one entry per CDR3 protein. The sample holds roughly 180,000 distinct CDR3 sequences, 9.4% seen once. The sequenced sample was blood. The source is a woman aged 18-35 years with Graves' hyperthyroidism that later progressed to Graves' ophthalmopathy. The chain employs TRBV7-8 and TRBJ2-5, with TRBD2 matching 8 bases. For the CDR3, the DNA is TGTGCCAGCAGCACCGAGAGGCCGGGGGGGCAGGGGGAGACCCAGTACTTC. This translates into CASSTERPGGQGETQYF.